This T cell receptor (beta chain) was captured in a study of human T cells and chemical hapten exposure. This clonotype was seen many times. Time point described: pre-sensitization, week 0. The treatment is: therapeutic diphenylcyclopropenone sensitization with weekly scalp DPC. The germline CDR1 and CDR2 sequences are SGHRS and YFSETQ. J was trimmed by 1 base and V by 5 bases; bases with no gene match: 5. The CDR3 runs to 15 residues. TCRdb re-called the RACE reads with MiXCR, one entry per CDR3 protein. The table lists more than 300,000 distinct CDR3 sequences, more than 4.5% of them singletons. This receptor was identified in a woman aged 45-60 years with alopecia areata. Some clones in this sample may be carry-over from other donors' samples. This sample comprised whole blood, obtained in connection with sensitization to the hapten diphenylcyclopropenone (DPC). The chain joins TRBV5-1 to TRBJ2-5; 10 positions agree with TRBD2. The CDR3 here is CASRVTSGVQETQYF. For the CDR3, the DNA is TGCGCCAGCAGAGTAACTAGCGGGGTCCAAGAGACCCAGTACTTC.